The clone carrying this T cell receptor (beta chain) has at least ten counts. Antigen: not known. This entry comes from a study of T cells in Graves' hyperthyroidism and ophthalmopathy. It was RNA transcripts that yielded the amplified TCR beta CDR3 regions. With the HTBI primer set, the TCR CDR3 went through a first round of RT-PCR. TCRdb recomputed calls from the multiplex PCR reads with MiXCR, one row per CDR3 protein. Of approximately 200,000 distinct CDR3 sequences detected, approximately 16% appear once; the ten largest clones hold roughly two fifths. There are 18 residues in the CDR3. CDR1 is SGHTA, CDR2 FQGNSA, per germline. V was pared by 5 bases and J by 0 bases, with 8 bases of the junction left unmatched. Points from the study as a whole: Most clonotypes expanded in thyroid above 0.001 were likewise present in blood. Separation of ophthalmopathy from stable hyperthyroidism was achieved by a 13 V-J model.

Graves' hyperthyroidism qualified as stable when ophthalmopathy did not progress within 18 months. Patients aged 18 to 65 had newly diagnosed hyperthyroidism of under 2 months' duration. The V gene is TRBV7-2, the J gene TRBJ2-3; 13 nucleotides match TRBD2. Material: blood. This sequence originates from a man aged 35 to 55 with Graves' hyperthyroidism. The CDR3 bases are TGTGCCAGCAGCCCTATCACTAGCGGGGGGGGGAGCACAGATACGCAGTATTTT. This gives the protein CASSPITSGGGSTDTQYF.